The clone carrying this TCR beta chain was counted between two and nine times. Donors each provided ten milliliters of peripheral blood. Combining a sample-barcoded 5' primer with a J-beta primer mix, a second PCR ran for roughly 7 to 12 cycles. TCRdb passed the 5' RACE reads through MiXCR, listing each CDR3 protein once. The sample carries approximately 1.5 million distinct CDR3 sequences, under 55% recorded once. The germline CDR1 and CDR2 sequences are DFQATT and SNEGSKA (reference sequence). This CDR3 comprises 14 residues. Unmatched junction bases numbered 6, after V lost 5 bases and J lost 5 bases. This entry belongs to a study of blood T cells in healthy people across ages.

This chain joins TRBV20-1 and TRBJ2-1, with 10 bases that match TRBD2. The TCR originated in a young woman in good health. The sequenced sample was blood. In DNA form, the CDR3 reads TGCAGTGCTGGCCCTAGCGGGAGAAACAATGAGCAGTTCTTC. This translates into CSAGPSGRNNEQFF.